The clone carrying this TCR beta chain was seen repeatedly, ten times or more. Its specificity is unknown. This record comes from a study of T-cell reconstitution after alpha-beta-depleted transplantation in children. Unique molecular identifiers were incorporated into the prepared TCRbeta library. From the PCR reads, TCRdb called clonotypes with MiXCR, one entry per CDR3 protein. Of tens of thousands of distinct CDR3 sequences in the sample, 5% to 7% were seen once. Study-wide results and caveats: Several patients had high TCRbeta diversity at day 60; it came from surviving recipient T cells and thymic progenitors. One year post-transplant, T-cell counts and diversity were largely derived from T cells produced anew. Approximately two months post-transplant, alpha-beta T cells reportedly originated from several hundred expanded graft clones.

The clonotype originates from a male patient between 10 and 17 years old who had a stem cell transplant for acute myeloid leukemia, so the T cells may come from the graft donor. The specimen comprised PBMCs, mostly from graft donor cells, sampled 180 days after TCRalphabeta/CD19-depleted stem cell transplant.

The CDR3 DNA reads TGTGCCAGCAGCGTAGTATCTACAGATACGCAGTATTTT. Translated, it gives CASSVVSTDTQYF. This chain connects TRBV9 to TRBJ2-3; no firm D call. CDR1 SGDLS and CDR2 YYNGEE come from the germline V gene. There are 13 residues in the CDR3. V was pared by 0 bases and J by 3 bases, with 5 bases between.